This is a list of T cell receptor beta chains from one sample in a study of blood T cells in healthy people across ages. TCRdb itself ran the 5' RACE reads through MiXCR, one entry per CDR3 protein. The table has 550,000 to 750,000 distinct CDR3 sequences, about 21% seen once. The sequenced sample consisted of blood. The source of these receptors is a man in his 70s in good health. Both conserved end residues are part of each CDR3. A D gene is named only where the DNA matches it firmly. Not every row has a clone size; where given, it reads once, few, many or a size class.

TRBD2,few,TRBV3-1,TRBJ2-3,CASSPGGGRTDTQYF,TGTGCCAGCAGCCCGGGAGGCGGGCGTACAGATACGCAGTATTTT
-,-,TRBV7-2,TRBJ2-1,CASSLVWGERNEQFF,TGTGCCAGCAGCTTAGTTTGGGGGGAGCGCAATGAGCAGTTCTTC
-,-,TRBV11-2,TRBJ2-1,CASSLDGRDEQFF,TGTGCCAGCAGCTTAGATGGAAGGGATGAGCAGTTCTTC
-,many,TRBV12-3/TRBV12-4,TRBJ2-5,CASTNRVPGTQYF,TGTGCCAGCACCAACAGGGTCCCCGGGACCCAGTACTTC
TRBD1,few,TRBV12-3/TRBV12-4,TRBJ1-6,CASSLSAGGGSPLHF,TGTGCCAGCAGTTTATCGGCAGGGGGGGGATCACCCCTCCACTTT
-,few,TRBV7-2,TRBJ1-4,CASSPKIVGTGLGEKLFF,TGTGCCAGCAGCCCGAAGATTGTCGGGACGGGGCTAGGGGAAAAACTGTTTTTT
TRBD2,few,TRBV9,TRBJ2-1,CASSVATGGESEQFF,TGTGCCAGCAGCGTAGCTACGGGAGGGGAGAGTGAGCAGTTCTTC
TRBD2,-,TRBV6-6,TRBJ2-7,CASSRGGRIPYEQYF,TGTGCCAGCAGTCGGGGAGGGAGAATCCCCTACGAGCAGTACTTC
-,-,TRBV21-1,TRBJ2-1,CASSPASGKDYNEQFF,TGTGCCAGCAGCCCGGCGTCAGGGAAGGACTACAATGAGCAGTTCTTC
-,-,TRBV12-3/TRBV12-4,TRBJ2-7,CAGKRHPYEQYF,TGTGCGGGGAAACGCCACCCCTACGAGCAGTACTTC
-,once,TRBV6-6,TRBJ2-3,CATTESTSTDTQYF,TGTGCCACCACGGAGAGTACTAGCACAGATACGCAGTATTTT
TRBD1,few,TRBV25-1,TRBJ2-1,CASSALGQVYNEQFF,TGTGCCAGCAGTGCCCTGGGACAGGTATACAATGAGCAGTTCTTC
-,-,TRBV5-5,TRBJ1-2,CASSQATRASGYTF,TGTGCCAGCAGCCAGGCCACAAGGGCCTCTGGCTACACCTTC
-,few,TRBV11-2,TRBJ2-7,CASSLSPFSEQYF,TGTGCCAGCAGCTTAAGTCCGTTTTCGGAGCAGTACTTC
TRBD2,-,TRBV19,TRBJ2-4,CASSIGLAEIKNIQYF,TGTGCCAGTAGTATAGGACTAGCGGAGATCAAAAACATTCAGTACTTC
-,-,TRBV10-3,TRBJ2-2,CAISESPGGTGELFF,TGTGCCATCAGTGAGTCTCCCGGAGGGACCGGGGAGCTGTTTTTT
-,-,TRBV20-1,TRBJ2-5,CSAEKGETQYF,TGCAGTGCGGAAAAGGGGGAGACCCAGTACTTC
TRBD1,few,TRBV12-3/TRBV12-4,TRBJ1-5,CASSTDDRVNQPQHF,TGTGCCAGCAGTACCGACGACAGGGTTAATCAGCCCCAGCATTTT
-,few,TRBV20-1,TRBJ2-1,CSASRLNEQFF,TGCAGTGCTAGTAGGCTGAATGAGCAGTTCTTC
TRBD2,-,TRBV29-1,TRBJ2-1,CSVAFPTSGRRSSYNEQFF,TGCAGCGTTGCCTTTCCGACTAGCGGGAGGAGGAGCTCCTACAATGAGCAGTTCTTC
TRBD2,few,TRBV6-2/TRBV6-3,TRBJ2-1,CASSLLGVAGDYNEQFF,TGTGCCAGCAGCTTACTCGGCGTAGCGGGAGACTACAATGAGCAGTTCTTC
TRBD2,-,TRBV6-2/TRBV6-3,TRBJ2-3,CASSYYQAGGADTQYF,TGTGCCAGCAGTTACTATCAAGCGGGAGGTGCGGATACGCAGTATTTT
TRBD1,few,TRBV7-2,TRBJ1-5,CASSLDSQGFVPQHF,TGTGCCAGCAGCTTAGATTCACAGGGGTTTGTGCCCCAGCATTTT
-,-,TRBV7-2,TRBJ2-5,CASSDPGTSQETQYF,TGTGCCAGCAGCGATCCAGGGACTTCCCAAGAGACCCAGTACTTC
-,-,TRBV29-1,TRBJ1-2,CSVELGRGYGYTF,TGCAGCGTTGAATTGGGGAGAGGCTATGGCTACACCTTC
TRBD1,-,TRBV28,TRBJ1-2,CASSTPGQGRSTF,TGTGCCAGCAGCACCCCAGGACAGGGACGGTCCACCTTC
-,-,TRBV15,TRBJ2-6,CATSRDWVTGINYSGANVLTF,TGTGCCACCAGCAGAGATTGGGTGACAGGCATTAATTACTCTGGGGCCAACGTCCTGACTTTC